This TCR beta chain was found in a study of OX40 agonist ivuxolimab in advanced cancers. Study in general: Patients were dosed with the agonistic anti-OX40 (CD134) antibody ivuxolimab.

TCRdb keeps only in-frame clones here, not all; method: immunoSEQ multiplex PCR. The sample lists about 68,000 clones; roughly 83% were seen once. This CDR3 is built from 14 residues. V lost 5 bases and J 8 bases, leaving 14 bases between the germline ends. CDR1 and CDR2 from the germline V gene are SGHRS and YFSETQ. The rearrangement joins TRBV5-1 to TRBJ1-6; TRBD1 is a possible D gene (6 bases). This clonotype was obtained from an adult with an advanced solid tumor such as melanoma, head and neck, liver or kidney cancer. Here the sequenced sample was CD4+ or CD8+ T cells sorted from blood, taken in a trial of the OX40 agonist ivuxolimab. The CDR3 nucleotides are TGCGCCAGCAGTATGGGGGGGCATGATTCACCCCTCCACTTT. Its translation: CASSMGGHDSPLHF.